Reported below is one T cell receptor (beta chain). As yet, its antigen is unknown. The junction differs from germline at one of its ends, possibly a read error. The PCR made use of 60 Vbeta and 13 Jbeta primers. Some clones are missing from TCRdb's copy, which holds only in-frame ones; the method was immunoSEQ multiplex PCR. The sample records about 130,000 clones, over 50% being singletons. The data originate from a study of cytomegalovirus exposure and HLA in healthy donors. Study observations and caveats: Per a later analysis, HLA-associated TCR beta chains showed more clonal expansion than other, equally common TCR beta chains.

Per the germline V gene, CDR1 is SNHLY and CDR2 is FYNNEI. The CDR3 has 15 amino acids. The chain combines TRBV2 with TRBJ1-5; TRBD1 matches at 9 bases. The sample was PBMCs. The TCR comes from a human donor in good health. The chain's CDR3 is CASSEDRGIYQPQHF. CDR3 in DNA: TGTGCCAGCAGCGAAGACAGGGGGATTTATCAGCCCCAGCATTTT. The entire variable domain, with the rest obtained from reference TRBV2 and TRBJ1-5, is as follows: EPEVTQTPSHQVTQMGQEVILRCVPISNHLYFYWYRQILGQKVEFLVSFYNNEISEKSEIFDDQFSVERPDGSNFTLKIRSTKLEDSAMYFCASSEDRGIYQPQHFGDGTRLSIL.